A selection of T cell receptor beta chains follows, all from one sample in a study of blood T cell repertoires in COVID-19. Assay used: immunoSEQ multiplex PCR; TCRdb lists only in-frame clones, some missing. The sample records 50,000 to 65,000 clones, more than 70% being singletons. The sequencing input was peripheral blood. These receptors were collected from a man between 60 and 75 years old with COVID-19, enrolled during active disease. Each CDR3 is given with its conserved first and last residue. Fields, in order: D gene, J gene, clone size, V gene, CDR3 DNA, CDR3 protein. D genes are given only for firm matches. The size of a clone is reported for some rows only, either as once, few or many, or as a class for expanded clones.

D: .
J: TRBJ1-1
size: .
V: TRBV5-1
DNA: TGCGCCAGCAGCTTGACCGGGGACACTGAAGCTTTCTTT
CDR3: CASSLTGDTEAFF

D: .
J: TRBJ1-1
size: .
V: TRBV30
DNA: TGTGCCTGGACGACAGCGACGAACACTGAAGCTTTCTTT
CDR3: CAWTTATNTEAFF

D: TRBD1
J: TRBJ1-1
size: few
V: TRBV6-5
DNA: TGTGCCAGCACCCGACAGGGGAACACTGAAGCTTTCTTT
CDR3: CASTRQGNTEAFF

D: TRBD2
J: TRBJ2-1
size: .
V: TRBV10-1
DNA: TGCGCCAGCAGTGAGTACCTAGCGGGAGTCAATGAGCAGTTCTTC
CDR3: CASSEYLAGVNEQFF

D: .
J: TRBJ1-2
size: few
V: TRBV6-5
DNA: TGTGCCAGCAGATCAGACTATGGCTACACCTTC
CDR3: CASRSDYGYTF

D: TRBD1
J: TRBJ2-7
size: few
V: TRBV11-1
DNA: TGTGCCAGCAGCTTGATGGGACAGGGAAATCAGCAGTACTTC
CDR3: CASSLMGQGNQQYF

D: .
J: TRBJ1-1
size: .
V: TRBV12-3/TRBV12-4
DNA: TGTGCCAGCAGTTTCGGGTCGAACACTGAAGCTTTCTTT
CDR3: CASSFGSNTEAFF

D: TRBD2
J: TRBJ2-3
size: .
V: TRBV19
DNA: TGTGCCAGTAGTGGCATAGCGGGAGGCACAGATACGCAGTATTTT
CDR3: CASSGIAGGTDTQYF

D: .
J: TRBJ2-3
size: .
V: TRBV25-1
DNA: TGTGCCAGCAGTGAATTAGGTTCTGGCGGGTCAGATACGCAGTATTTT
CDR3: CASSELGSGGSDTQYF

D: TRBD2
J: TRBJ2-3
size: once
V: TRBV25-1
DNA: TGTGCCAGCAGTGACTGGGGCCGCGGGGGGTCCACAGATACGCAGTATTTT
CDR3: CASSDWGRGGSTDTQYF

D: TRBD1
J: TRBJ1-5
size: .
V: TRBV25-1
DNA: TGTGCCAGCAGTACAGGACAGGCCGATCAGCCCCAGCATTTT
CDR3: CASSTGQADQPQHF

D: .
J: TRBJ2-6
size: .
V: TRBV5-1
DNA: TGCGCCAGCAGCTTGTTTTCCCCATCCGGGGCCAACGTCCTGACTTTC
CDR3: CASSLFSPSGANVLTF

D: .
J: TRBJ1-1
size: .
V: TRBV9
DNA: TGTGCCAGCAGCGTCGACCTCTTCGGGGGGGACACTGAAGCTTTCTTT
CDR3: CASSVDLFGGDTEAFF

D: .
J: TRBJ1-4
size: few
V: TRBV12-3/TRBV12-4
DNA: TGTGCCAGCACCACACGGAGCCACAAACTGTTTTTT
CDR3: CASTTRSHKLFF

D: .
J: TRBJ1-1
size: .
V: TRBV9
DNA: TGTGCCAGCAGCGCGACAGAGAAGAACACTGAAGCTTTCTTT
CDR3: CASSATEKNTEAFF

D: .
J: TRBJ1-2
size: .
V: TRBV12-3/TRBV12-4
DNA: TGTGCCAGCAGTTCCCGGGAGGTATATGGCTACACCTTC
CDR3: CASSSREVYGYTF

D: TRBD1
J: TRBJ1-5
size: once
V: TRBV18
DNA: TGTGCCAGCTCACCACCGGGGACAGGGGGCCCGGATCAGCCCCAGCATTTT
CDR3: CASSPPGTGGPDQPQHF

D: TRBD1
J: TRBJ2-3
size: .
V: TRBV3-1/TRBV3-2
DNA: TGTGCCAGCAGTCGCTTTGGGACAGGGGGGACAGATACGCAGTATTTT
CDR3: CASSRFGTGGTDTQYF

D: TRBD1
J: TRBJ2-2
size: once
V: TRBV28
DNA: TGTGCCAGCAGCTCCGACAGGGGCCAGACCGGGGAGCTGTTTTTT
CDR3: CASSSDRGQTGELFF

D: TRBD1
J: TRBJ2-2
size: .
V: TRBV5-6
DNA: TGTGCCAGCAGCTTGGTCGGGACAGGGGGTACCGGGGAGCTGTTTTTT
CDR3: CASSLVGTGGTGELFF

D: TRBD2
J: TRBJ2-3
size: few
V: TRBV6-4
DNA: TGTGCCAGCAGTCAAAGCGGGGGGGCCTCAGATACGCAGTATTTT
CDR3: CASSQSGGASDTQYF

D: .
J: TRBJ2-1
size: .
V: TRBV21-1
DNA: TGTGCCAGCAGCAAAGGAGGACAGGGGATTTACAATGAGCAGTTCTTC
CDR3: CASSKGGQGIYNEQFF

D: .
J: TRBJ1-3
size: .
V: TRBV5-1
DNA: TGCGCCAGCAGCCGAGACTCTGGAAACACCATATATTTT
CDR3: CASSRDSGNTIYF

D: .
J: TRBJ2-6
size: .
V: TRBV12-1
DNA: TGTGCCAGCAACCGACAGGGGATAGTCCCTGGTGGGGCCAACGTCCTGACTTTC
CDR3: CASNRQGIVPGGANVLTF

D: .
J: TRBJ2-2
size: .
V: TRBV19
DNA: TGTGCCAGTAGTATCGGTTGGCGGAGACCCACCGGGGAGCTGTTTTTT
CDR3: CASSIGWRRPTGELFF

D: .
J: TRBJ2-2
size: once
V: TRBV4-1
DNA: TGCGCCAGCAGCCAAGGTTCCGCGAACACCGGGGAGCTGTTTTTT
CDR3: CASSQGSANTGELFF

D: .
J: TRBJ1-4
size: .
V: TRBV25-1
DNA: TGTGCCAGCAGTGACCACAGGGATGGGGAAAAACTGTTTTTT
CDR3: CASSDHRDGEKLFF

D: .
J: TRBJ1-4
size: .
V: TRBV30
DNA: TGTGCCTGGGAACAGGGTACTAATGAAAAACTGTTTTTT
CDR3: CAWEQGTNEKLFF

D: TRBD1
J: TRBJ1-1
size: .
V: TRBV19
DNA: TGTGCCAGTAGCTATGACAGGGGGAGGACTGAAGCTTTCTTT
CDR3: CASSYDRGRTEAFF

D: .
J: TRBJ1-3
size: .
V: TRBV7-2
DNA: TGTGCCAGCAGCTTCGGGAGCTCTGGAAACACCATATATTTT
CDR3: CASSFGSSGNTIYF

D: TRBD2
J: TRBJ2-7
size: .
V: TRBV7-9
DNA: TGTGCCAGCAGCTTTAGCGGGGGGGCGGGAGAGCAGTACTTC
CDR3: CASSFSGGAGEQYF

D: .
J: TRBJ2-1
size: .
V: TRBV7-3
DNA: TGTGCCAGCAGCCTCGGATTTCAGGAGGATGAGCAGTTCTTC
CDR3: CASSLGFQEDEQFF

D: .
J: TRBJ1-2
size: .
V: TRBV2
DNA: TGTGCCAGCAGTGATCTGACAGGAGGCTACACCTTC
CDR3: CASSDLTGGYTF

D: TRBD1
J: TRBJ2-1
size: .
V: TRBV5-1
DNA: TGCGCCAGCAGCCCCGGACAGGGGGTCTACAATGAGCAGTTCTTC
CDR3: CASSPGQGVYNEQFF

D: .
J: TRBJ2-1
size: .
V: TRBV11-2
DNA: TGTGCCAGCAGCAGAGGGACTCCCAATGAGCAGTTCTTC
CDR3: CASSRGTPNEQFF

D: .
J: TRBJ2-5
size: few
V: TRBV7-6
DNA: TGTGCCAGCAGCTTGGGCGGGTCAGAAGAGACCCAGTACTTC
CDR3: CASSLGGSEETQYF

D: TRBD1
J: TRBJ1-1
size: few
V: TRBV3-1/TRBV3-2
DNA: TGTGCCAGCAGCCAAGGAACAGGGGGGGGAGAAGCTTTCTTT
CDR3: CASSQGTGGGEAFF

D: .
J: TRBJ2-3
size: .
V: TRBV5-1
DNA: TGCGCCAGCAGCTTGGGTAGCTACCCTCGAGATACGCAGTATTTT
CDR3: CASSLGSYPRDTQYF

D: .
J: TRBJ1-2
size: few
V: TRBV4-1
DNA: TGCGCCAGCAGCCCCTCCCCGGCCGGGGATGACTATGGCTACACCTTC
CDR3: CASSPSPAGDDYGYTF

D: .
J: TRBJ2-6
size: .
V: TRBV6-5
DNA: TGTGCCAGCACGCGCGAGAACTCTGGGGCCAACGTCCTGACTTTC
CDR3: CASTRENSGANVLTF

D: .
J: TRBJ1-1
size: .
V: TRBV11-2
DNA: TGTGCCACCAAATTAGGGGGGAGGGGACGGAACACTGAAGCTTTCTTT
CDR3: CATKLGGRGRNTEAFF

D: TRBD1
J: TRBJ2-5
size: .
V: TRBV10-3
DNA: TGTGCCATCAGCCGGGACAGGGGGCAAGAGACCCAGTACTTC
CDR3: CAISRDRGQETQYF

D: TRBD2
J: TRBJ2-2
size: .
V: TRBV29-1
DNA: TGCAGCGCCACGCTGCTAGCGGAGAGGGGCGGGGAGCTGTTTTTT
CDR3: CSATLLAERGGELFF

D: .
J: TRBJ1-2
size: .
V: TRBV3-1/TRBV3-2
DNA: TGTGCCAGCAGCCAAGATTTTGCGGGCTACACCTTC
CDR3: CASSQDFAGYTF

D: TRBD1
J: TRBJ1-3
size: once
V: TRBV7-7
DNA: TGTGCCAGCAGCAACAGGGGATCCTCTGGAAACACCATATATTTT
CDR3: CASSNRGSSGNTIYF

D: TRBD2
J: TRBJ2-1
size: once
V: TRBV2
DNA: TGTGCCAGCAGCGTTAGCGGGATGGAGCAGTTCTTC
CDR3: CASSVSGMEQFF

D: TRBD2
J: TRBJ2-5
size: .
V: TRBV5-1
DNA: TGCGCCAGCTTCCACCGAATCGTGGGGGGGGTCGGGAAGACCCAGTACTTC
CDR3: CASFHRIVGGVGKTQYF

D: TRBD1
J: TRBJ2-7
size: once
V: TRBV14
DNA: TGTGCCAGCAGCCAACTCGACAGGGCCTCCTACGAGCAGTACTTC
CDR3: CASSQLDRASYEQYF

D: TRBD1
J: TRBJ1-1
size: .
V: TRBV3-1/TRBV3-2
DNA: TGTGCCAGCAGCCAACTCCTGAAGGGGGCCGACACTGAAGCTTTCTTT
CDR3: CASSQLLKGADTEAFF

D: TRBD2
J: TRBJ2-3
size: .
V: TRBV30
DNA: TGTGCCTGGAGGCCGACTAGCGGGGGCCTCGGGGGGAACACAGATACGCAGTATTTT
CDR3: CAWRPTSGGLGGNTDTQYF

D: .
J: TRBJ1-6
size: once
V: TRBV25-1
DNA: TGTGCCAGCAGTGCCATGACAGGTGGGGATTCACCCCTCCACTTT
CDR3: CASSAMTGGDSPLHF

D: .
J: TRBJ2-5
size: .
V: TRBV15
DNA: TGTGCCACCAGCAGAGATCTTGCAGGGAAGACCCAGTACTTC
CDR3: CATSRDLAGKTQYF

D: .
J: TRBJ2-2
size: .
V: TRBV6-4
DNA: TGTGCCAGCAGTGACGCGGATACCGGGGAGCTGTTTTTT
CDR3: CASSDADTGELFF

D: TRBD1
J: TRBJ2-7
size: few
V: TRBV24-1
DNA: TGTGCCACCAGTAGAACAGGGGGCGGAGAGCAGTACTTC
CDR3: CATSRTGGGEQYF

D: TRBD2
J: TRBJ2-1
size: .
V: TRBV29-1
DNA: TGCAGCGTTGAAACTCCCGGGACTAGCGGGAGCTATGAGCAGTTCTTC
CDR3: CSVETPGTSGSYEQFF